The 18 T cell receptor beta chains below all came from one sample that was sequenced in a study of T cell clones after liver transplantation. The data were produced by immunoSEQ multiplex PCR, yet TCRdb's version contains in-frame clones alone and is incomplete. This table has tens of thousands of clones, 80% to 85% appearing once. Sequenced here: CD4+ T cells from blood, sampled around 45 months after liver transplant. The receptor set was obtained from a human patient who received a liver transplant. Some T cells may have come from the graft donor.

This chain joins TRBV19 and TRBJ1-5, with 7 bases fitting TRBD1. V dropped 5 bases and J dropped 2; count of bases not matched to a gene: 3. The length of the CDR3 is 14 residues. CDR1 and CDR2 from the germline V gene are LNHDA and SQIVND (reference sequence). CDR3 residues: CASSFGQGNQPQHF. CDR3 nucleotides: TGTGCCAGTAGTTTCGGACAGGGCAATCAGCCCCAGCATTTT.

The V gene is TRBV28, the J gene TRBJ2-7; 11 nucleotides align to TRBD1. Germline V CDR1 and CDR2: MDHEN, SYDVKM. CDR3 size: 15 residues. The ends lost 4 bases at V and 6 bases at J; junction bases unmatched: 8. Written as DNA, the CDR3 is TGTGCCAGCAGTTCCCCAGGACAGGGGGCCCTCGAGCAGTACTTC. Translating gives CASSSPGQGALEQYF.

The chain has TRBV6-5 and TRBJ2-7; tentatively, D is TRBD1 or TRBD2 (6 bases each). The V gene's germline CDR1 is MNHEY and CDR2 SVGAGI. V lost 6 bases and J 3 bases, leaving 18 bases between the germline ends. The CDR3 totals 15 residues. This CDR3 is CASRPRHREVYEQYF. The CDR3 DNA follows: TGTGCCAGCAGACCCCGTCACAGGGAGGTCTACGAGCAGTACTTC.

The chain uses TRBV10-1 and TRBJ2-1, with D perhaps TRBD2 (6 bases). Germline CDR1 is WNHNN and CDR2 is SYGVQD (reference sequence). This CDR3 contains 14 residues. The ends were cut back, 2 bases at V and 6 bases at J, with 11 bases in the middle. The chain's CDR3 is CASSEASAINEQFF. The CDR3 region has the DNA TGCGCCAGCAGTGAGGCTAGCGCTATCAATGAGCAGTTCTTC.

V usage is TRBV18 and J usage is TRBJ2-7, with TRBD2 identical over 15 bases. The length of the CDR3 is 17 residues. The V and J ends lost 2 bases and 5 bases, in that order; junction bases with no gene match: 7. CDR1 is KGHSH and CDR2 is LQKENI in the germline V gene. The CDR3 is CASSPTTGTSGRHEQYF. CDR3 nucleotide sequence: TGTGCCAGCTCACCAACAACCGGGACTAGCGGGAGGCACGAGCAGTACTTC.

This clone was observed a handful of times. The chain uses TRBV6-5 and TRBJ2-2; D gene ambiguous. CDR1 MNHEY and CDR2 SVGAGI come from the germline V gene. The CDR3 sequence is 15 residues long. V gave up 3 bases and J gave up 1 base, with 9 bases separating them. CDR3 DNA sequence: TGTGCCAGCAGTTATCGGTACAGGAACACCGGGGAGCTGTTTTTT. Protein: CASSYRYRNTGELFF.

This sequence joins TRBV6-6 and TRBJ2-7, with no clear D. This CDR3 has 12 residues. Per the germline V gene, CDR1 is MNHNY and CDR2 is SVGAGI (reference sequence). V gave up 6 bases and J gave up 4 bases, with 10 bases separating them. The CDR3 protein is CASRGIEYEQYF. The CDR3 DNA reads TGTGCCAGCAGAGGGATTGAATACGAGCAGTACTTC.

DNA of the CDR3: TGCGCCAGCACCCCAGGAGGGGGAATTGATCAGCCCCAGCATTTT. Its translation: CASTPGGGIDQPQHF. The J gene is TRBJ1-5, the V gene TRBV5-1; a possible D gene is TRBD1 (6 bases). CDR1 and CDR2 from the germline V gene are SGHRS and YFSETQ. Trimming removed 6 bases from V and 5 bases from J, with 18 bases in between. The CDR3 covers 15 residues.

This chain links TRBV28 with TRBJ2-3, with 7 bases lining up with TRBD2. V trimming: 3 bases; J trimming: 6 bases; junction bases outside the gene matches: 9. CDR1 and CDR2 (germline): MDHEN, SYDVKM. The CDR3 spans 15 residues. CDR3: CASSLSGNQGDTQYF. CDR3 nucleotide sequence: TGTGCCAGCAGTTTGAGCGGGAATCAAGGGGATACGCAGTATTTT.

This clone was seen a handful of times. The chain couples TRBV18 to TRBJ1-1; maybe TRBD1 (5 bases). The CDR3 is made up of 13 amino acids. V was pared by 4 bases and J by 4 bases, with 10 bases between. Per germline, CDR1 KGHSH and CDR2 LQKENI. As DNA, the CDR3 is TGTGCCAGCTCACAGGGACGGGCCACTGAAGCTTTCTTT. This sequence encodes CASSQGRATEAFF.

V is TRBV6-1 and J is TRBJ1-3; D is undetermined. The CDR3 totals 18 residues. Germline-derived CDR1 and CDR2 are MNHNS and SASEGT. With 3 bases removed from V and 4 bases from J, the gap between germline ends came to 22 bases. The CDR3 sequence: CASSERSGPWMTGNTIYF. The CDR3, as DNA: TGTGCCAGCAGTGAGAGGTCAGGACCCTGGATGACCGGAAACACCATATATTTT.

This chain connects TRBV7-9 to TRBJ2-1, with TRBD2 identical over 14 bases. With 5 bases clipped from V and 8 bases from J, the junction kept 5 bases outside the gene matches. CDR1 is SEHNR and CDR2 is FQNEAQ in the germline V gene (reference sequence). The CDR3 runs 15 residues. For the CDR3, the DNA is TGTGCCAGCAGCCCTAGACTAGCGGGAGGGCATGAGCAGTTCTTC. Translated, it gives CASSPRLAGGHEQFF.

In its sample, this clone was seen once. V and J are TRBV28 and TRBJ2-1, with D perhaps assigned TRBD1 or TRBD2 (5 bases each). Trimming took 5 bases from V and 0 from J, leaving 14 bases between them. Germline V CDR1 and CDR2: MDHEN, SYDVKM. The CDR3 consists of 16 residues. CDR3 coding DNA: TGTGCCAGCAGTGGCCGGGGCTTCCCCTCCTACAATGAGCAGTTCTTC. Translating gives CASSGRGFPSYNEQFF.

V gene TRBV28 combines with J gene TRBJ1-3; TRBD1 agrees at 8 bases. Germline loops: CDR1 MDHEN, CDR2 SYDVKM. V was pared by 5 bases and J by 2 bases, with 8 bases of the junction left unmatched. The CDR3 is 16 residues long. The CDR3 sequence is CASSPSTGGAGNTIYF. As DNA, the CDR3 is TGTGCCAGCAGTCCGTCCACAGGGGGTGCTGGAAACACCATATATTTT.

CDR3 DNA: TGTGCCAGCAGCTTGGGACAGGGGGTCGTCACTGAAGCTTTCTTT. It yields the protein CASSLGQGVVTEAFF. The chain has TRBV11-2 and TRBJ1-1; 11 bases are a match to TRBD1. CDR1 and CDR2 (germline): SGHAT, FQNNGV. The CDR3 runs 15 residues. Trimming at V came to 3 bases and at J to 4 bases, leaving 4 bases not matched to a gene.

This chain links TRBV7-9 with TRBJ2-5; 10 positions match TRBD2. CDR1 and CDR2 (germline): SEHNR, FQNEAQ (reference sequence). The junction had 2 bases not matched to a gene; V was cut back by 1 base and J by 3 bases. The length of the CDR3 is 15 residues. CDR3 DNA sequence: TGTGCCAGCAGCTTAGGCCTAGCGGGAGAAGAGACCCAGTACTTC. It yields the protein CASSLGLAGEETQYF.

This clone was observed a few times. The V and J genes are TRBV6-5 and TRBJ1-2; no clear D gene. V was shortened by 5 bases and J by 6 bases, with 13 bases between the two germline ends. Per germline, CDR1 MNHEY and CDR2 SVGAGI. This CDR3 has 13 amino acids. CDR3 residues: CASSPWGGDGYTF. In DNA, the CDR3 is TGTGCCAGCAGTCCCTGGGGAGGTGATGGCTACACCTTC.

The rearrangement joins TRBV18 to TRBJ1-1; no clear D. The CDR3 has 14 residues. The germline CDR1 and CDR2 sequences are KGHSH and LQKENI. V was shortened by 0 bases and J by 1 base, with 6 bases between the two germline ends. CDR3 loop: CASSPPGSNTEAFF. CDR3 coding DNA: TGTGCCAGCTCACCACCCGGGTCGAACACTGAAGCTTTCTTT.